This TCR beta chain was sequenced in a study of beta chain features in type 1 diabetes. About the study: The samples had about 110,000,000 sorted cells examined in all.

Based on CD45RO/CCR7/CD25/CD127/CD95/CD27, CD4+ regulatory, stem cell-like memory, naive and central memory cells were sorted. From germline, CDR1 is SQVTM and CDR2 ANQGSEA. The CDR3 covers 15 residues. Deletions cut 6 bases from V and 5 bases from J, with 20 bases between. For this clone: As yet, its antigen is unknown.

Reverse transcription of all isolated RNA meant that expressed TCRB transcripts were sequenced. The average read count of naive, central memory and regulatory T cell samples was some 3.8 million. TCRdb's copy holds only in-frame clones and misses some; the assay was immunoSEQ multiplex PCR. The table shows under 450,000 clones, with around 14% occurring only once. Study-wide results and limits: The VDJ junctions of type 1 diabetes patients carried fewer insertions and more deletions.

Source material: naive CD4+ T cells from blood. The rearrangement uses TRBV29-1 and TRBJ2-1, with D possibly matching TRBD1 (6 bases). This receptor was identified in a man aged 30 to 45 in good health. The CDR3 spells CSVPGDLIPHNEQFF. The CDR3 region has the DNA TGCAGCGTCCCAGGGGACCTTATTCCCCACAATGAGCAGTTCTTC.